The present T cell receptor beta chain was sequenced within a study of blood T cell repertoires in COVID-19. Germline V lookup: CDR1 GTSNPN, CDR2 SVGIG (reference sequence). Trimming at V came to 2 bases and at J to 7 bases, leaving 4 bases not matched to a gene. The CDR3 spans 12 residues. The table came from immunoSEQ multiplex PCR; TCRdb's copy has only in-frame clones and leaves some out. In the table there are approximately 150,000 clones, roughly 84% of which are singletons. The genes are TRBV30 and TRBJ1-1, with 7 bases lining up with TRBD1. The sequence was collected from a man aged 25 to 40 with COVID-19, enrolled during active disease. The sequenced sample consisted of peripheral blood. CDR3 loop: CAWSYRGDEAFF. CDR3 DNA sequence: TGTGCCTGGAGTTACAGGGGAGATGAAGCTTTCTTT.